This TCR beta chain was captured by sequencing in a study of beta chain features in type 1 diabetes. The whole isolated RNA underwent reverse transcription, so sequencing captured expressed TCRB transcripts. Libraries were prepared by immunoSEQ multiplex PCR; TCRdb keeps only in-frame clonotypes and omits some of them. The table has roughly 150,000 clones, less than 9.5% seen once. Unmatched junction bases numbered 12, after V lost 8 bases and J lost 2 bases. The CDR3 runs to 16 residues. The V gene's germline CDR1 is MNHEY and CDR2 SMNVEV (reference sequence). The sequencing input was central memory CD4+ T cells from blood. The TCR was taken from a woman under 30 in good health. V and J are TRBV27 and TRBJ1-5; 7 bases line up with TRBD1. This CDR3 reads CASGSYKGAGNQPQHF. The DNA for the CDR3 is TGTGCCAGCGGATCGTATAAGGGGGCTGGCAATCAGCCCCAGCATTTT.